This T cell receptor beta chain was captured by sequencing in a study of cytomegalovirus exposure and HLA in healthy donors. Study-level findings and limits: The tendency of first-cohort TCR clusters to co-occur in the approximately 120 validation repertoires was identified by a subsequent analysis. The study put around 180 TCR beta chains on its list as cytomegalovirus-associated.

Repertoires were generated with immunoSEQ multiplex PCR, while TCRdb's copy carries only in-frame clones and drops some. Here the sample spans about 220,000 clones, 80% to 85% being singletons. It was the roughly 110-subject validation cohort, separate from the approximately 680-subject first cohort, to which the donors belonged. As concerns this clone: Its target is not known.

Per the germline V gene, CDR1 is SNHLY and CDR2 is FYNNEI. Trimming pared 6 bases from V and 4 bases from J, leaving 16 bases between. The CDR3 has 15 amino acids. Sequenced sample: PBMCs. The chain uses TRBV2 and TRBJ1-5; D is uncertain. The source of this sequence is a woman younger than 45 in good health and CMV-seropositive. The CDR3 sequence is CASSAPGSGNQPQHF. The CDR3 nucleotides are TGTGCCAGCAGCGCACCTGGGTCAGGAAATCAGCCCCAGCATTTT.